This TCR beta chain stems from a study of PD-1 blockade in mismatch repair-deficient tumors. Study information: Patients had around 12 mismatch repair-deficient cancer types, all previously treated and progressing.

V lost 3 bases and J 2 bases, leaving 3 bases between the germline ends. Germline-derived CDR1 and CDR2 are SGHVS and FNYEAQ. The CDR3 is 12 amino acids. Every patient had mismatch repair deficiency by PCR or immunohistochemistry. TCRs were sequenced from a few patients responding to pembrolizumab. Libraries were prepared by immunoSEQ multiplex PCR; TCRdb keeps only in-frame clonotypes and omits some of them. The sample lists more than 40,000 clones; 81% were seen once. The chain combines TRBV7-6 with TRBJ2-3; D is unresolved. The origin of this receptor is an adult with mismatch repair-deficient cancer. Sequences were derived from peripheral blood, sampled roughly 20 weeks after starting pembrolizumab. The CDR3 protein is CASSLATDTQYF. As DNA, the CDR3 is TGTGCCAGCAGCTTGGCCACAGATACGCAGTATTTT.